The sequence of this T cell receptor (beta chain) was determined in a study of shared clonotypes between healthy human individuals. The run depth of the assay was deep. Sequencing of unsorted PBMC DNA was carried out using ten immunoSEQ deep assay plates. Sequenced by immunoSEQ multiplex PCR; TCRdb stores in-frame clones only, minus some. Among more than 450,000 clones, approximately 85% were seen once, and the ten largest hold over 10%. Deletions cut 3 bases from V and 2 bases from J, with 1 base between. Per germline, CDR1 SGHTA and CDR2 FQGNSA. This CDR3 has 11 residues. Specimen: PBMCs. The clonotype was recovered from a woman between 40 and 55 years old in good health. Some clones in this sample may be carry-over from other donors' samples. The chain employs TRBV7-2 and TRBJ1-2; D is unclear. CDR3 in amino acids: CASSLNYGYTF. The DNA of the CDR3 is TGTGCCAGCAGCTTGAACTATGGCTACACCTTC.